This T cell receptor beta chain was recovered during a study of CD8+CD57+ T cells in acquired aplastic anemia. Study-level background: The mean DNA yield obtained from sorted CD4+ and CD8+ cells came to 3 to 3.5 ug. Study-wide points: Patients had twenty-nine CD8+ CDR3 sequences in common with controls (the shared set).

The sample holds many counts of this clonotype. Its antigen is unknown. TCR beta VDJ and CDR3 profiles were obtained from a genomic DNA template. MiXCR was run by TCRdb on the reads, yielding one entry per CDR3 protein. Among 74,000 or so distinct CDR3 sequences listed, around half were seen once. Sequenced material: sorted CD4+, CD8+, or CD8+CD57+ T cells (not recorded which) from PBMCs. The sequence was collected from a human donor in good health, serving as a control.

The CDR3: CASSRDPQGFNGYTF. The CDR3 DNA reads as TGTGCCAGCTCACGGGACCCACAGGGTTTTAATGGCTACACCTTC. This chain uses TRBV18 with TRBJ1-2; weak D call: TRBD1 (6 bases). Germline-derived CDR1 and CDR2 are KGHSH and LQKENI. The CDR3 contains 15 residues. Trimming stripped 4 bases from V and 6 bases from J, with 18 bases between.